This T cell receptor (beta chain) came from a study of cytomegalovirus exposure and HLA in healthy donors. CDR1 is SEHNR, CDR2 FQNEAQ, per germline (reference sequence). The CDR3 length is 14 residues. The junction had 6 bases not matched to a gene; V was cut back by 3 bases and J by 7 bases. Study-wide findings and caveats: Several of the most significant clusters appeared linked to common viral pathogens, based on a later analysis. According to an earlier analysis, most TCR beta V segments yielded productive rearrangements about 90% or about 30% of the time. In a later analysis, DRB1 alleles had the most associated TCRs; HLA-C alleles the fewest. Altogether, about 160 TCR beta chains were recorded as cytomegalovirus-associated.

Turning to this clone: The antigen is not known.

The PCR made use of 60 Vbeta and 13 Jbeta primers. Profiling relied on immunoSEQ multiplex PCR, and the TCRdb table lists in-frame clones only, not all of them. Its table records 95,000 to 110,000 clones. This receptor was obtained from a man aged 40-55 years in good health and CMV-seronegative. The sequencing input was PBMCs. The gene calls are TRBV7-9 and TRBJ2-1; 7 bases are shared with TRBD1. CDR3 DNA: TGTGCCAGCAGCTTGGGACAGCTTGAAAATGAGCAGTTCTTC. Translation: CASSLGQLENEQFF. The full variable domain, with the rest looked up from reference TRBV7-9 and TRBJ2-1, is DTGVSQNPRHKITKRGQNVTFRCDPISEHNRLYWYRQTLGQGPEFLTYFQNEAQLEKSRLLSDRFSAERPKGSFSTLEIQRTEQGDSAMYLCASSLGQLENEQFFGPGTRLTVL.